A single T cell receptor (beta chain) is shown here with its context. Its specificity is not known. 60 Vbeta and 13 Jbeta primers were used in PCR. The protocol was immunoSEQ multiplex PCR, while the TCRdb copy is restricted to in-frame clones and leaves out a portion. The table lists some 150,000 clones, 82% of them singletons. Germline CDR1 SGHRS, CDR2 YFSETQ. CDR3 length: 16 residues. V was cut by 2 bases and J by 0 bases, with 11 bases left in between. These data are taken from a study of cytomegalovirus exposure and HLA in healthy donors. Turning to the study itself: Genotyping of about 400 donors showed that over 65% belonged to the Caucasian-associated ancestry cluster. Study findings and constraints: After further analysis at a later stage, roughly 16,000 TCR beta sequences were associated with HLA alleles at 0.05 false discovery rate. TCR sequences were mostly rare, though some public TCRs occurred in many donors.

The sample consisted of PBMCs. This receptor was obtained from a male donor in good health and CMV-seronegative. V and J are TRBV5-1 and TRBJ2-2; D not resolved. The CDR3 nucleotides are TGCGCCAGCAGCTTCCGAGGCAGATCGAACACCGGGGAGCTGTTTTTT. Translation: CASSFRGRSNTGELFF.